This T cell receptor (beta chain) was identified during a study of T cells after posttransplantation cyclophosphamide. This clone came up many times. The CDR3 spans 22 residues. CDR1 is SGHTA, CDR2 FQGTGA, per germline. Trimming took 6 bases from V and 0 from J; bases not matched to a gene: 23. Only in-frame clones appear in the TCRdb table, and some are missing; sequencing was by immunoSEQ multiplex PCR. The sample was found to contain roughly 49,000 clones, and every one recurs. This receptor was identified in a man in his forties or fifties in good health, CMV-negative, and a related stem cell transplant donor. Material: PBMCs. The chain carries TRBV7-3 and TRBJ2-3; 11 bases line up with TRBD2. The CDR3: CASRVGQPQSSGRGSSTDTQYF. DNA of the CDR3: TGTGCCAGCAGGGTGGGGCAGCCCCAGAGTAGCGGGAGGGGAAGTAGCACAGATACGCAGTATTTT.